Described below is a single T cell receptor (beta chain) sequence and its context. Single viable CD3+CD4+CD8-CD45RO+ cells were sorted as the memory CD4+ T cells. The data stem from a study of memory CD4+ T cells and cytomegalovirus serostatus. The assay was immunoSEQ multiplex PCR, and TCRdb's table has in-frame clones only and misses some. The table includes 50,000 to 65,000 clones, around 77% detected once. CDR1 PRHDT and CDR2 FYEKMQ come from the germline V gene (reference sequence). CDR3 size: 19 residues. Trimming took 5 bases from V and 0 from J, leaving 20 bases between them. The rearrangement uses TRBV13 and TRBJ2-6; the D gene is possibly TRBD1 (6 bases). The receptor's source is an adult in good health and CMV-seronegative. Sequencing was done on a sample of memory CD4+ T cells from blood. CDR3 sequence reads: CASSRGLRGRYSGANVLTF. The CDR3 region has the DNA TGTGCCAGCAGCAGGGGCCTCAGGGGCCGATACTCTGGGGCCAACGTCCTGACTTTC.